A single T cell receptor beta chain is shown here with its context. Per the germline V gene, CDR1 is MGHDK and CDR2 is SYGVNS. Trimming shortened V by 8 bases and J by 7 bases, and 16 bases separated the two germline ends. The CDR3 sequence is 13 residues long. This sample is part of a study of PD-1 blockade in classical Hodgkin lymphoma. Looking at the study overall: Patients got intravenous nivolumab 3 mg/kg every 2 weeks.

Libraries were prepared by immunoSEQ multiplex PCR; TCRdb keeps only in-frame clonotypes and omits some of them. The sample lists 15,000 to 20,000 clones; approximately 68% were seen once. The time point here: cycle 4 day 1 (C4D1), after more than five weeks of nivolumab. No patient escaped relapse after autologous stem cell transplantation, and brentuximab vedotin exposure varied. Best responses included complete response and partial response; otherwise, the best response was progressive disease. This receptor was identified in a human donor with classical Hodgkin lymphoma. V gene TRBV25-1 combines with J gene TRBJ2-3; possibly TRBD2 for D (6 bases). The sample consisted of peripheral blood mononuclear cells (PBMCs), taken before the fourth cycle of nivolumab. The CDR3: CASLASGRHTQYF. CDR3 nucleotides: TGTGCCAGCCTGGCGTCAGGGAGGCATACGCAGTATTTT.